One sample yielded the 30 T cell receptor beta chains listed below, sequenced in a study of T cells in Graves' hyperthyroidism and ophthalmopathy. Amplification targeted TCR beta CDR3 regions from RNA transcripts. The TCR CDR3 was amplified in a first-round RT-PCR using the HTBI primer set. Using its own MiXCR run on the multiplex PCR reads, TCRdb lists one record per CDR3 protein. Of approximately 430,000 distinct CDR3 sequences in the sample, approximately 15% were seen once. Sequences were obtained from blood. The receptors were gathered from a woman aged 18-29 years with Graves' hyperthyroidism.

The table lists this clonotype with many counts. CDR3 protein: CSASSATEQFF. The DNA of the CDR3 is TGCAGTGCTAGTTCAGCGACTGAGCAGTTCTTC. This rearrangement joins TRBV20-1 to TRBJ2-1; no clear D. Germline CDR1 reads DFQATT; CDR2 reads SNEGSKA (reference sequence). This CDR3 has 11 residues. Trimming removed 3 bases at V and 9 bases at J, with 9 bases between.

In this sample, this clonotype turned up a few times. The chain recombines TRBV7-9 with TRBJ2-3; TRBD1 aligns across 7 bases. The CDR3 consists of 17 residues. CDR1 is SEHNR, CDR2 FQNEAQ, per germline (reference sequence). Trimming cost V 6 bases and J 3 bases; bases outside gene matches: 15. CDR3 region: CASRPPPRGLLTDTQYF. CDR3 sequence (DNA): TGTGCCAGCAGACCTCCTCCTAGGGGGCTTCTGACAGATACGCAGTATTTT.

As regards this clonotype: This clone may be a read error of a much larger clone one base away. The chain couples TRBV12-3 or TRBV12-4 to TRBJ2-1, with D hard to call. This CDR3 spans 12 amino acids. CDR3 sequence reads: CAGSYYSNEQFF. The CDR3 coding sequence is TGTGCCGGCAGTTACTATAGCAATGAGCAGTTCTTC.

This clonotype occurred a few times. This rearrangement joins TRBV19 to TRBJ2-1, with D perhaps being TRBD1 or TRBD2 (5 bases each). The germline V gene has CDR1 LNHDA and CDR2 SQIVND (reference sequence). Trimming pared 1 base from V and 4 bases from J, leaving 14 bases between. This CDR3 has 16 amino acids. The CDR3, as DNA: TGTGCCAGTAGTATAGCACAGGCCCGAGGGTACAATGAGCAGTTCTTC. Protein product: CASSIAQARGYNEQFF.

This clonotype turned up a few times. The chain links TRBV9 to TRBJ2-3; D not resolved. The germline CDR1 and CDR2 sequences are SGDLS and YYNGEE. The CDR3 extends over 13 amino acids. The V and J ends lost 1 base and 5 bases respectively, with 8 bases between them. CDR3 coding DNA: TGTGCCAGCAGCGTATCCAATGGAGATACGCAGTATTTT. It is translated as CASSVSNGDTQYF.

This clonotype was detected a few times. Written as DNA, the CDR3 is TGCGCCAGCAGCCAACCCCGGTCCGAGCAGTACTTC. As protein: CASSQPRSEQYF. V usage is TRBV4-1 and J usage is TRBJ2-7; D ambiguous. CDR3 length equals 12 residues. V lost 2 bases and J lost 6, with 8 bases in between. Germline CDR1 MGHRA, CDR2 YSYEKL.

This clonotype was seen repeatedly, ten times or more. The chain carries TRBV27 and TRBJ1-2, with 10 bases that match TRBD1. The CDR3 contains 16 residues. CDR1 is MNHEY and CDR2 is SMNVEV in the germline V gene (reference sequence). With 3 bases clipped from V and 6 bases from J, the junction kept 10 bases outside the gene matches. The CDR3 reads CASSFAGTGAPNGYTF. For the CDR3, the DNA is TGTGCCAGCAGTTTCGCCGGGACAGGGGCACCCAATGGCTACACCTTC.

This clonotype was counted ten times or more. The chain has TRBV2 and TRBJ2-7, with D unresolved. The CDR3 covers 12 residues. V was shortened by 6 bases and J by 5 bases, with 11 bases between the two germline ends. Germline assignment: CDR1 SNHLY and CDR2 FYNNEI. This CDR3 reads CASRGLGDEQYF. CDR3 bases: TGTGCCAGCAGGGGATTAGGCGACGAGCAGTACTTC.

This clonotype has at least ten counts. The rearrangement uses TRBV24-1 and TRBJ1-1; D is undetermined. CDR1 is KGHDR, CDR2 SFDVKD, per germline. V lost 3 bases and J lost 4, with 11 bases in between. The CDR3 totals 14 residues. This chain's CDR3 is CATSDPHTGTEAFF. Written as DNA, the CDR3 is TGTGCCACCAGTGATCCACACACGGGCACTGAAGCTTTCTTT.

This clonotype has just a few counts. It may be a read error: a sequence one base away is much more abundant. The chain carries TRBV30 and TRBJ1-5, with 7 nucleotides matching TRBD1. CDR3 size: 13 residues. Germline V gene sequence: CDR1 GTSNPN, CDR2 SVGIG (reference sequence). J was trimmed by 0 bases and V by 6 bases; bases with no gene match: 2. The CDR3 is CACGTDSNQPQHF. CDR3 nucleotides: TGTGCCTGCGGGACAGATAGCAATCAGCCCCAGCATTTT.

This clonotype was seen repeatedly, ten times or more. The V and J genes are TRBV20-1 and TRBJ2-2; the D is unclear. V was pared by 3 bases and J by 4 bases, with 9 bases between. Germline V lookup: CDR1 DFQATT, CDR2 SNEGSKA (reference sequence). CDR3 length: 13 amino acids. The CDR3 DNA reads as TGCAGTGCTAGGGGCCTGAGCACCGGGGAGCTGTTTTTT. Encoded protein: CSARGLSTGELFF.

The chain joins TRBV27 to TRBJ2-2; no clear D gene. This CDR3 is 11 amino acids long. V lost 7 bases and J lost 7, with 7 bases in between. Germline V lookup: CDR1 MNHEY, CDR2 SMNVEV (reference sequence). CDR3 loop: CASTSNGELFF. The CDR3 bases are TGTGCCAGCACCTCAAACGGGGAGCTGTTTTTT.

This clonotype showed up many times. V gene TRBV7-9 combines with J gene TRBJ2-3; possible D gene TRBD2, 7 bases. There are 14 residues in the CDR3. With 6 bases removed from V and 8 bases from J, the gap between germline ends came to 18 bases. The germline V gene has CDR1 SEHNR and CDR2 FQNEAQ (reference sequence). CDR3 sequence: CASSETGGRGTQYF. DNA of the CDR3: TGTGCCAGCAGTGAAACGGGGGGCCGGGGTACGCAGTATTTT.

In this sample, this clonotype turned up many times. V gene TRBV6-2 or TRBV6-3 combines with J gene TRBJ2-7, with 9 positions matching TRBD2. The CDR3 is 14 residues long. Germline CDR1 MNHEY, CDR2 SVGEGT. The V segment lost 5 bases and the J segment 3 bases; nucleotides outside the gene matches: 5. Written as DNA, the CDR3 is TGTGCCAGCAGTACCGGGACTAGCAGCTACGAGCAGTACTTC. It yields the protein CASSTGTSSYEQYF.

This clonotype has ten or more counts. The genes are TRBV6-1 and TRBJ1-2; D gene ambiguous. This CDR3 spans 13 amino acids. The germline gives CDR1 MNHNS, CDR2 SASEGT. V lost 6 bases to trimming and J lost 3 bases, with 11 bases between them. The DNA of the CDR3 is TGTGCCAGCAGGGCCTCAGGCTACTATGGCTACACCTTC. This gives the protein CASRASGYYGYTF.

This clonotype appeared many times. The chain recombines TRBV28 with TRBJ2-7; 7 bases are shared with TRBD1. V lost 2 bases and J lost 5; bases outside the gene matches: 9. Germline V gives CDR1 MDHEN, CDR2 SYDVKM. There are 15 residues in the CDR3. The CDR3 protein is CASSLPGQLPDEQYF. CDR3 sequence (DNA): TGTGCCAGCAGTTTACCGGGACAGCTCCCAGACGAGCAGTACTTC.

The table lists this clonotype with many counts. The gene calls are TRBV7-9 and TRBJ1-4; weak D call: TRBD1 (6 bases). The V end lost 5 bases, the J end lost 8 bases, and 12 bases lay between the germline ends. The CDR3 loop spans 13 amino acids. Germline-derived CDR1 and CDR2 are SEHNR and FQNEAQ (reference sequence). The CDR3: CASSTSQGEKLFF. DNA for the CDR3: TGTGCCAGCAGCACATCTCAGGGGGAAAAACTGTTTTTT.

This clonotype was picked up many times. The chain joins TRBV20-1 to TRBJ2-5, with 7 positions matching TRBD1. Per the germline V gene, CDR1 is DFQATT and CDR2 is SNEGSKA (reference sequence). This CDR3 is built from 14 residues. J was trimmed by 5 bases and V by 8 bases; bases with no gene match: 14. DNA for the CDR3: TGCAGTCTCCTAGACAGGGAAGTCCGGGAGACCCAGTACTTC. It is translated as CSLLDREVRETQYF.

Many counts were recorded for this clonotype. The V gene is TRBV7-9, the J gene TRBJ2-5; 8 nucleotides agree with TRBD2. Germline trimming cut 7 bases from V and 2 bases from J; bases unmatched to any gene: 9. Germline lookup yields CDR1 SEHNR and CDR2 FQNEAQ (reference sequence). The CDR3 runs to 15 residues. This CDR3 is CASTSSRLAQETQYF. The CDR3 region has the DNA TGTGCCAGCACCTCTAGCAGACTAGCGCAAGAGACCCAGTACTTC.

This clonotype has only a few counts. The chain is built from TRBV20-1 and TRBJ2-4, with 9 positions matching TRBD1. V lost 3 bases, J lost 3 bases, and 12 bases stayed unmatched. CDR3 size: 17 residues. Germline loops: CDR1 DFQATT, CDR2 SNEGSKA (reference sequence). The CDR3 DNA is TGCAGTGCTAGTTCTACACCGGGACAGGGCAACAAAAACATTCAGTACTTC. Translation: CSASSTPGQGNKNIQYF.

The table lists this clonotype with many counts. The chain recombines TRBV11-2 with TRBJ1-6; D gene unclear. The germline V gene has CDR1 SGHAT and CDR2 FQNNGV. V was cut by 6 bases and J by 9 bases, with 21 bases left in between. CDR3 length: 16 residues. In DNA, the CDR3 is TGTGCCAGCAGGGATGGGTCGGGTATCGCGGGTTCACCCCTCCACTTT. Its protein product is CASRDGSGIAGSPLHF.

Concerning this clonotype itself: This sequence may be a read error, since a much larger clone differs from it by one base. CDR3 DNA sequence: TGTGCCAACAGTGAAGGTGTGACGGGGGCCCAGCCCCAGCATTTT. As protein: CANSEGVTGAQPQHF. This rearrangement joins TRBV2 to TRBJ1-5, with a weak D call TRBD1 (6 bases). CDR3 size: 15 residues. CDR1 and CDR2 from the germline V gene are SNHLY and FYNNEI. The full variable domain, completed using reference TRBV2 and TRBJ1-5, is EPEVTQTPSHQVTQMGQEVILRCVPISNHLYFYWYRQILGQKVEFLVSFYNNEISEKSEIFDDQFSVERPDGSNFTLKIRSTKLEDSAMYFCANSEGVTGAQPQHFGDGTRLSIL.

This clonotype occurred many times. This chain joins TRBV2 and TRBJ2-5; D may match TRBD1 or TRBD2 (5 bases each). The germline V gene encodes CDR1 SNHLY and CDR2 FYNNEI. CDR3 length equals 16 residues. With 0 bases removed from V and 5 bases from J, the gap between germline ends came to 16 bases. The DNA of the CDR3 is TGTGCCAGCAGTGAAGCGCGTGGGGGTTCAGGCGAGACCCAGTACTTC. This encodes CASSEARGGSGETQYF.

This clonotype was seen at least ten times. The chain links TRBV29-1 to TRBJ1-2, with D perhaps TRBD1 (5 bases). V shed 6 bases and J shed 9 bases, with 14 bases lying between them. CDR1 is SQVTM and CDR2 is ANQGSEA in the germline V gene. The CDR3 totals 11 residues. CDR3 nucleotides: TGCAGCGTATACCGGGACCCCCGCTACACCTTC. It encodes CSVYRDPRYTF.

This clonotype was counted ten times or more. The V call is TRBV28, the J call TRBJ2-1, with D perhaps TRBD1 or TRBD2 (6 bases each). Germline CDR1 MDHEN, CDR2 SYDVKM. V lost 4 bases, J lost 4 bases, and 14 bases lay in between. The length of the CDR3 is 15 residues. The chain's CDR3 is CASSSEGRGYNEQFF. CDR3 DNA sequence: TGTGCCAGCAGTTCGGAGGGCAGGGGATACAATGAGCAGTTCTTC.

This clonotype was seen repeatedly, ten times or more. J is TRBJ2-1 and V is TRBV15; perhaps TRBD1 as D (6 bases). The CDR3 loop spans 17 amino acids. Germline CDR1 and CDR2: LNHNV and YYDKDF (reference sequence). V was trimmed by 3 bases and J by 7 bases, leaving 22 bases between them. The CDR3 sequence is CATSSAQGWNVRNEQFF. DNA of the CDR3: TGTGCCACCAGCAGCGCACAGGGATGGAACGTTAGGAATGAGCAGTTCTTC.

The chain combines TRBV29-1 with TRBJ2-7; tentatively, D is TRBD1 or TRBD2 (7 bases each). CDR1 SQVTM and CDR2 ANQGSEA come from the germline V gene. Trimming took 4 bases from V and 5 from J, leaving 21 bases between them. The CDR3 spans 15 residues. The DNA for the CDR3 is TGCAGCGTTGGCTATCTCGCAGGGGGGGAAAACGAGCAGTACTTC. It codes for CSVGYLAGGENEQYF.

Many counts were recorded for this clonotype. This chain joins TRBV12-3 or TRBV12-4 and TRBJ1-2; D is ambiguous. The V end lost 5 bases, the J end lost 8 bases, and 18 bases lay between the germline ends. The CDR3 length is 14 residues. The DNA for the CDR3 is TGTGCCAGCAGTCTCCAGGCGGCAGGTTGGGGCTACACCTTC. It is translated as CASSLQAAGWGYTF.

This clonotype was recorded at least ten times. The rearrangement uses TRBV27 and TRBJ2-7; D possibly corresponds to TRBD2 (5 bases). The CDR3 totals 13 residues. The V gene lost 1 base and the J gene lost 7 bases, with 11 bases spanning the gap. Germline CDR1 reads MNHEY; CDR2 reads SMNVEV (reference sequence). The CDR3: CASSLYRGGEQYF. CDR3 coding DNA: TGTGCCAGCAGTTTATATCGGGGTGGAGAGCAGTACTTC.

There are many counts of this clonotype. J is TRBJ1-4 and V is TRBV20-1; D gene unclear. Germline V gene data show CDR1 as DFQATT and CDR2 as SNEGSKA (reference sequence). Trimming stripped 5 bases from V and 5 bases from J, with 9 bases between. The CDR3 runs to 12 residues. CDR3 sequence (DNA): TGCAGTGCTCTGGTTGGGAATGAAAAACTGTTTTTT. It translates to CSALVGNEKLFF.